Presented here are 31 T cell receptor beta chains from one specimen sequenced in a study of T-cell reconstitution after alpha-beta-depleted transplantation in children. Overall study results and limits: When one year had passed after transplant, most T-cell counts and diversity came from newly produced T cells.

Library preparation (for TCRbeta) was performed with unique molecular identifiers. TCRdb used MiXCR to reprocess the PCR reads, holding one entry per CDR3 protein. The sample gives some 300,000 distinct CDR3 sequences, less than 9.5% of which show up once; around 9.8% is in the top ten. These receptors are not linked to any known antigen. This specimen was peripheral blood, taken 360 days after TCRalphabeta/CD19-depleted stem cell transplant. These receptors came from a female patient between 2 and 10 years old who had a stem cell transplant for Fanconi anemia, so the T cells may come from the graft donor.

This chain connects TRBV5-1 to TRBJ2-3; D is unresolved. V lost 9 bases, J lost 4 bases, and 15 bases lay in between. Germline-derived CDR1 and CDR2 are SGHRS and YFSETQ. The CDR3 runs 13 residues. The CDR3 DNA sequence: TGCGCCACCTCCTCTAATCACCCAGATACGCAGTATTTT. Translated, it gives CATSSNHPDTQYF.

The chain employs TRBV20-1 and TRBJ2-5; D uncertain. Germline CDR1 DFQATT, CDR2 SNEGSKA (reference sequence). The length of the CDR3 is 14 residues. Trimming took off 6 bases at V and 5 bases at J, with 19 bases between the two ends. The CDR3 DNA follows: TGCAGTGCAGAACAGCCGGCTACATGGGAGACCCAGTACTTC. The encoded protein is CSAEQPATWETQYF.

This clonotype was seen at least ten times. CDR3 protein: CSARGRVLGAYEQYF. The CDR3 region has the DNA TGCAGTGCTAGAGGGAGGGTCCTGGGGGCCTACGAGCAGTACTTC. The chain combines TRBV20-1 with TRBJ2-7, with D perhaps TRBD2 (6 bases). This CDR3 spans 15 amino acids. V was cut by 1 base and J by 2 bases, with 15 bases left in between. Germline V gene data show CDR1 as DFQATT and CDR2 as SNEGSKA (reference sequence).

The chain recombines TRBV28 with TRBJ1-4, with D possibly matching TRBD1 (5 bases). Deletions cut 0 bases from V and 12 bases from J, with 8 bases between. Germline V gene sequence: CDR1 MDHEN, CDR2 SYDVKM. CDR3 length equals 12 residues. As DNA, the CDR3 is TGTGCCAGCAGTTTATGGGAGGGGCAACTGTTTTTT. Translating it yields CASSLWEGQLFF. The variable domain in full, completed from reference TRBV28 and TRBJ1-4, reads DVKVTQSSRYLVKRTGEKVFLECVQDMDHENMFWYRQDPGLGLRLIYFSYDVKMKEKGDIPEGYSVSREKKERFSLILESASTNQTSMYLCASSLWEGQLFFGSGTQLSVL.

This clonotype was counted between two and nine times. The chain combines TRBV7-6 with TRBJ1-6, with a possible D match to TRBD1 (6 bases). This CDR3 region has 17 residues. CDR1 is SGHVS, CDR2 FNYEAQ, per germline. V dropped 1 base and J dropped 0 bases, with 10 bases sitting between them. DNA of the CDR3: TGTGCCAGCAGCTTAGACAGGGAATTCTCCTATAATTCACCCCTCCACTTT. The encoded protein is CASSLDREFSYNSPLHF.

This clonotype was recorded a few times. The genes are TRBV7-8 and TRBJ1-5; 7 bases match TRBD1. Germline assignment: CDR1 SGHVS and CDR2 FQNEAQ. The CDR3 covers 15 residues. V lost 2 bases, J lost 3 bases, and 4 bases stayed unmatched. This chain's CDR3 is CASSLQGGSNQPQHF. CDR3 DNA sequence: TGTGCCAGCAGCTTACAAGGGGGCTCCAATCAGCCCCAGCATTTT.

This clonotype was observed many times. This chain connects TRBV3-1 to TRBJ2-3, with 7 bases fitting TRBD2. CDR3 size: 14 residues. Germline V lookup: CDR1 LGHDT, CDR2 YNNKEL (reference sequence). Trimming at V came to 3 bases and at J to 5 bases, leaving 5 bases not matched to a gene. DNA for the CDR3: TGTGCCAGCAGCCAGGGAGGGCCGGGAGATACGCAGTATTTT. It translates to CASSQGGPGDTQYF.

This clonotype was found many times. The chain couples TRBV20-1 to TRBJ2-7; D assignment may be TRBD1 or TRBD2 (5 bases each). Germline CDR1 DFQATT, CDR2 SNEGSKA (reference sequence). V was trimmed by 5 bases and J by 3 bases, leaving 17 bases between them. CDR3 size: 14 residues. CDR3 amino acids: CSALQASHFYEQYF. CDR3 bases: TGCAGTGCTCTACAGGCTAGCCACTTCTACGAGCAGTACTTC.

Only a few counts were recorded for this clonotype. This chain uses TRBV2 with TRBJ2-1; a weak D match, TRBD1 (6 bases). Per the germline V gene, CDR1 is SNHLY and CDR2 is FYNNEI. Between the trimmed V and J ends, which lost 5 bases and 5 bases, there was a span of 10 bases. The CDR3 runs to 13 residues. CDR3 in amino acids: CASSLTGNNEQFF. The CDR3 DNA follows: TGTGCCAGCAGTCTGACAGGCAACAATGAGCAGTTCTTC. Filled out from reference TRBV2 and TRBJ2-1, the complete variable domain reads EPEVTQTPSHQVTQMGQEVILRCVPISNHLYFYWYRQILGQKVEFLVSFYNNEISEKSEIFDDQFSVERPDGSNFTLKIRSTKLEDSAMYFCASSLTGNNEQFFGPGTRLTVL.

Many counts were recorded for this clonotype. This chain links TRBV20-1 with TRBJ2-2; D is ambiguous. Germline lookup yields CDR1 DFQATT and CDR2 SNEGSKA (reference sequence). This CDR3 contains 14 residues. Between the trimmed V and J ends, which lost 1 base and 1 base, there was a span of 7 bases. The CDR3 loop is CSARVGQNTGELFF. CDR3 in DNA: TGCAGTGCTAGAGTCGGGCAGAACACCGGGGAGCTGTTTTTT.

This clonotype was seen only a few times. This chain connects TRBV15 to TRBJ2-5, with D uncertain. This CDR3 spans 11 amino acids. V lost 3 bases to trimming and J lost 3 bases, with 2 bases between them. Germline V gene sequence: CDR1 LNHNV, CDR2 YYDKDF (reference sequence). CDR3 DNA sequence: TGTGCCACCAGCAGGGAAGAGACCCAGTACTTC. Translated, it gives CATSREETQYF.

This chain connects TRBV13 to TRBJ2-5; D is perhaps TRBD1 or TRBD2 (6 bases each). V was clipped by 5 bases and J by 2 bases, with 27 bases between them. The germline V gene encodes CDR1 PRHDT and CDR2 FYEKMQ (reference sequence). This CDR3 has 19 residues. CDR3 region: CASSLRYPGAANVQETQYF. The CDR3 DNA sequence: TGTGCCAGCAGCCTCAGGTACCCGGGGGCAGCGAACGTTCAAGAGACCCAGTACTTC. The complete variable domain, with remaining parts taken from reference TRBV13 and TRBJ2-5, reads AAGVIQSPRHLIKEKRETATLKCYPIPRHDTVYWYQQGPGQDPQFLISFYEKMQSDKGSIPDRFSAQQFSDYHSELNMSSLELGDSALYFCASSLRYPGAANVQETQYFGPGTRLLVL.

V is TRBV7-8 and J is TRBJ2-1, with no clear D. The CDR3 is made up of 17 amino acids. Trimming took off 5 bases at V and 4 bases at J, with 21 bases between the two ends. Germline V gene lookup returns CDR1 SGHVS and CDR2 FQNEAQ. The CDR3 is CASSRKKHGPLYNEQFF. CDR3 nucleotides: TGTGCCAGCAGCCGTAAGAAACACGGGCCCCTTTACAATGAGCAGTTCTTC. Using reference TRBV7-8 and TRBJ2-1 for the parts outside the CDR3, the full variable domain is GAGVSQSPRYKVAKRGQDVALRCDPISGHVSLFWYQQALGQGPEFLTYFQNEAQLDKSGLPSDRFFAERPEGSVSTLKIQRTQQEDSAVYLCASSRKKHGPLYNEQFFGPGTRLTVL.

This clonotype was found many times. V usage is TRBV5-1 and J usage is TRBJ2-1; 9 bases are a match to TRBD2. The trim removed 3 bases at V and 4 bases at J, leaving 8 bases unmatched. This CDR3 has 16 amino acids. The germline gives CDR1 SGHRS, CDR2 YFSETQ. The CDR3 coding sequence is TGCGCCAGCAGCTATGAGCGGGGGGCCGTATACAATGAGCAGTTCTTC. It translates to CASSYERGAVYNEQFF.

This clonotype showed up just a few times. The V gene is TRBV6-2 or TRBV6-3, the J gene TRBJ2-7, with 8 bases lining up with TRBD2. The CDR3 sequence is 16 residues long. The V gene's germline CDR1 is MNHEY and CDR2 SVGEGT. V was pared by 6 bases and J by 5 bases, with 15 bases of the junction left unmatched. The CDR3 loop is CASRDPGGPSWNEQYF. CDR3 in DNA: TGTGCCAGCAGAGACCCGGGGGGGCCCTCCTGGAACGAGCAGTACTTC.

This clonotype was picked up many times. The V and J genes are TRBV29-1 and TRBJ1-2; no clear D gene. Germline V gene lookup returns CDR1 SQVTM and CDR2 ANQGSEA. The CDR3 length is 12 residues. Trimming pared 3 bases from V and 5 bases from J, leaving 10 bases between. CDR3 bases: TGCAGCGTTGATGTTGGAGGGTATGGCTACACCTTC. Protein sequence: CSVDVGGYGYTF.

This clonotype was seen repeatedly, ten times or more. The chain joins TRBV28 to TRBJ2-1; no definite D call. CDR1 MDHEN and CDR2 SYDVKM come from the germline V gene. The CDR3 is made up of 13 amino acids. Trimming pared 8 bases from V and 4 bases from J, leaving 12 bases between. The CDR3 bases are TGTGCCAGCGTGAGGCCGAGGTACAATGAGCAGTTCTTC. Its translation: CASVRPRYNEQFF.

This clonotype has ten or more counts. This rearrangement joins TRBV27 to TRBJ1-2; possibly TRBD1 for D (6 bases). CDR1 is MNHEY and CDR2 is SMNVEV in the germline V gene (reference sequence). The CDR3 sequence is 15 residues long. With 5 bases removed from V and 4 bases from J, the gap between germline ends came to 17 bases. The CDR3 here is CASSTGGGAFYGYTF. The DNA for the CDR3 is TGTGCCAGCAGTACCGGCGGGGGGGCCTTCTATGGCTACACCTTC.

The rearrangement links TRBV5-1 to TRBJ1-1, with no clear D. V was trimmed by 0 bases and J by 5 bases, leaving 11 bases between them. Germline V gene sequence: CDR1 SGHRS, CDR2 YFSETQ. The CDR3 runs to 14 residues. The CDR3 coding sequence is TGCGCCAGCAGCTTGGGTGCAGACTCGACTGAAGCTTTCTTT. Translated: CASSLGADSTEAFF.

About this clonotype: This may be a read error, as it is one base from a much larger clone. The V call is TRBV7-6, the J call TRBJ2-7; the D gene is possibly TRBD2 (6 bases). This CDR3 spans 16 amino acids. Germline values: CDR1 SGHVS, CDR2 FNYEAQ. Trimming took off 4 bases at V and 7 bases at J, with 23 bases between the two ends. CDR3 bases: TGTGCCAGCAGCTCACTATCGGAGGGGACCCTGATTGAGCAGTACTTC. It yields the protein CASSSLSEGTLIEQYF.

In this sample, this clonotype turned up many times. Just one base apart from a much larger clone, this may be a read error. The chain recombines TRBV27 with TRBJ2-1; no definite D call. Germline values: CDR1 MNHEY, CDR2 SMNVEV (reference sequence). This CDR3 spans 11 amino acids. Trimming took 2 bases from V and 8 from J, leaving 4 bases between them. This CDR3 is CASSLGHEQFF. CDR3 bases: TGTGCCAGCAGTTTAGGTCATGAGCAGTTCTTC.

The genes are TRBV9 and TRBJ2-1; tentative D call: TRBD2 (6 bases). The CDR3 consists of 14 residues. V gave up 4 bases and J gave up 5 bases, with 13 bases separating them. Per germline, CDR1 SGDLS and CDR2 YYNGEE. As DNA, the CDR3 is TGTGCCAGCAGCCCCCCCCCGGGAGACAATGAGCAGTTCTTC. Its protein product is CASSPPPGDNEQFF.

This clonotype was recorded many times. The V call is TRBV12-3 or TRBV12-4, the J call TRBJ2-2, with D possibly called TRBD1 or TRBD2 (5 bases each). The ends were cut back, 6 bases at V and 4 bases at J, with 12 bases in the middle. The CDR3 is 14 amino acids. The CDR3 spells CASSPTGPTGELFF. For the CDR3, the DNA is TGTGCCAGCAGCCCCACGGGGCCCACCGGGGAGCTGTTTTTT.

This clonotype was observed a few times. This rearrangement joins TRBV7-9 to TRBJ1-1; D possibly corresponds to TRBD1 (6 bases). V was cut by 8 bases and J by 0 bases, with 16 bases left in between. From germline, CDR1 is SEHNR and CDR2 FQNEAQ (reference sequence). The CDR3 contains 15 residues. The CDR3 sequence is CASFRWQGMNTEAFF. The DNA for the CDR3 is TGTGCCAGCTTTAGGTGGCAGGGGATGAACACTGAAGCTTTCTTT.

This clonotype has ten or more counts. V is TRBV12-3 or TRBV12-4 and J is TRBJ1-1, with D perhaps TRBD1 (6 bases). The CDR3 spans 13 residues. V gave up 2 bases and J gave up 8 bases, with 12 bases separating them. The CDR3 region is CASSLILTGEAFF. DNA of the CDR3: TGTGCCAGCAGTTTAATTCTTACAGGGGAAGCTTTCTTT.

This clonotype was detected only a few times. The genes are TRBV27 and TRBJ1-1, with unresolved D. Trimming took 1 base from V and 0 from J, leaving 6 bases between them. Germline V gives CDR1 MNHEY, CDR2 SMNVEV (reference sequence). The CDR3 is 14 residues long. CDR3 coding DNA: TGTGCCAGCAGTTTATTCCGTATGAACACTGAAGCTTTCTTT. It yields the protein CASSLFRMNTEAFF.

This clonotype has more than one count but fewer than ten. This chain connects TRBV25-1 to TRBJ2-3; TRBD2 is a possible D gene (6 bases). Between the trimmed V and J ends, which lost 7 bases and 6 bases, there was a span of 14 bases. The CDR3 has 13 residues. Germline V gives CDR1 MGHDK, CDR2 SYGVNS. DNA for the CDR3: TGTGCCAGCAAGTGGGGGGTTAGTGATACGCAGTATTTT. This sequence encodes CASKWGVSDTQYF.

This chain uses TRBV20-1 with TRBJ2-5; no firm D call. V was pared by 4 bases and J by 0 bases, with 3 bases between. This CDR3 has 11 residues. Germline V gives CDR1 DFQATT, CDR2 SNEGSKA (reference sequence). This CDR3 reads CSATDQETQYF. The CDR3, as DNA: TGCAGTGCTACGGACCAAGAGACCCAGTACTTC.

The chain employs TRBV7-2 and TRBJ1-4; D not certain. CDR3 length: 13 amino acids. Trimming cost V 5 bases and J 10 bases, with 14 bases left between them. Germline V CDR1 and CDR2: SGHTA, FQGNSA. CDR3 nucleotides: TGTGCCAGCAGCCAACAAGACATGACAAAACTGTTTTTT. This codes for CASSQQDMTKLFF.

At least ten counts were recorded for this clonotype. The V and J genes are TRBV5-1 and TRBJ2-2, with D possibly matching TRBD2 (5 bases). V lost 1 base and J lost 4, with 11 bases in between. Germline V lookup: CDR1 SGHRS, CDR2 YFSETQ. The CDR3 has 15 residues. The CDR3, as DNA: TGCGCCAGCAGCTTGAGAGAGGCGGGCACCGGGGAGCTGTTTTTT. It is translated as CASSLREAGTGELFF.

At least ten counts were recorded for this clonotype. V usage is TRBV5-1 and J usage is TRBJ1-2, with 7 bases aligning to TRBD1. The CDR3 extends over 14 amino acids. The V and J ends lost 2 bases and 0 bases, in that order; junction bases with no gene match: 1. CDR1 and CDR2 from the germline V gene are SGHRS and YFSETQ. DNA for the CDR3: TGCGCCAGCAGCTTTGACAGGGCTAACTATGGCTACACCTTC. It specifies CASSFDRANYGYTF.